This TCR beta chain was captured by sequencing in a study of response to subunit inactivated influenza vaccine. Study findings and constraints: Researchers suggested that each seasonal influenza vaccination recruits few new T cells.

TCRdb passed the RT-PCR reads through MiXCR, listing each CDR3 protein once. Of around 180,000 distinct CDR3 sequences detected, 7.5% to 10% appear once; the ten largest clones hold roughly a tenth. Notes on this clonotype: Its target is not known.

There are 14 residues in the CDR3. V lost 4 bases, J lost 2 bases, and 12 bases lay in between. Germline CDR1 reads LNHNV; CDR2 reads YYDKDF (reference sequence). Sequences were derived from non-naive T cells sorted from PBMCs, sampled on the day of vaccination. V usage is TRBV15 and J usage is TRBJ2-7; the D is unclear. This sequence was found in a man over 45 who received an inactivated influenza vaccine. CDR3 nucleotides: TGTGCCACCAGCATAGAAAAGGGCCCCTACGAGCAGTACTTC. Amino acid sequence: CATSIEKGPYEQYF.